This TCR beta chain is from a study of blood T cell repertoires in COVID-19. The CDR3 is 13 amino acids. Between the trimmed V and J ends, which lost 3 bases and 15 bases, there was a span of 18 bases. Germline V gene sequence: CDR1 LGHDT, CDR2 YNNKEL (reference sequence). Authors' methods: Reference gene primers were amplified, and this amplification served to estimate nucleated cell counts. The protocol was immunoSEQ multiplex PCR, while the TCRdb copy is restricted to in-frame clones and leaves out a portion. V and J calls and clone size are as listed in that table; D and trimming were resolved from the DNA. The data contain approximately 260,000 clones, 70% to 90% of them singletons.

Sequencing used peripheral blood. The chain is built from TRBV3-1 (or the pseudogene TRBV3-2) and TRBJ1-5; weak D call: TRBD1 (6 bases). The TCR was taken from a woman aged 40 to 55 who had recovered from COVID-19. CDR3 DNA: TGTGCCAGCAGCCAGACGGACACGCAGGGGTTGCATTTT. This codes for CASSQTDTQGLHF.